The TCR beta chain under discussion was sequenced for a study of blood T cell repertoires in COVID-19. Profiling relied on immunoSEQ multiplex PCR, and the TCRdb table lists in-frame clones only, not all of them. The table shows roughly 170,000 clones, with more than 65% occurring only once. The CDR3 is made up of 17 amino acids. Per the germline V gene, CDR1 is MNHEY and CDR2 is SVGEGT. With 4 bases clipped from V and 2 bases from J, the junction kept 8 bases outside the gene matches. This chain joins TRBV6-2 or TRBV6-3 and TRBJ2-1; 10 positions match TRBD2. The sequence derives from a man aged 60 to 69 who had recovered from COVID-19. Source material: PBMCs or T cells enriched from blood (not recorded which). The CDR3 DNA reads as TGTGCCAGCAGTTCCCCTAGCGGGGGAGCTCCCTACAATGAGCAGTTCTTC. It translates to CASSSPSGGAPYNEQFF.